This TCR beta chain was found in a study of T cells after yellow fever vaccination. Study conclusions and caveats: The secondary T-cell response peaked on day 5, not day 15, but was weaker. Contamination by abundant bulk-population clonotypes could be present in FACS-sorted repertoires.

In TCRdb, the 5' RACE reads were re-called with MiXCR into one record per CDR3 protein. The table shows hundreds of thousands of distinct CDR3 sequences, with around an eighth occurring only once. On this clonotype: No antigen is known for it.

The CDR3 loop spans 18 amino acids. Germline values: CDR1 LGHNA, CDR2 YNFKEQ. V trimming: 4 bases; J trimming: 0 bases; junction bases outside the gene matches: 11. The chain joins TRBV4-2 to TRBJ2-3, with 9 bases that match TRBD2. This specimen consisted of PBMCs, obtained on the day of the yellow fever booster vaccination. The clonotype comes from a man aged 30 to 45 who received the YFV17D yellow fever vaccine. CDR3 protein: CASSRGISGSPSTDTQYF. CDR3 sequence (DNA): TGTGCCAGCAGCCGAGGGATTAGCGGGAGCCCAAGCACAGATACGCAGTATTTT.